These T cell receptor beta chains were read from a single sample in a study of blood T cell repertoires in COVID-19. The protocol was immunoSEQ multiplex PCR, while the TCRdb copy is restricted to in-frame clones and leaves out a portion. The sample carries 200,000 to 300,000 clones, approximately 91% recorded once. Sequenced input: peripheral blood. The receptors stem from a human donor in a cohort sampled during active COVID-19. CDR3s include the opening cysteine and the closing phenylalanine or tryptophan. D genes are given only for firm matches. Clone size is shown for a subset of rows, as once, few, many or a class of expanded clone.

clone_size	d_call	v_call	j_call	cdr3_aa	cdr3_nt
few	NA	TRBV5-1	TRBJ2-7	CASSLARLGTEQYF	TGCGCCAGCAGCTTGGCTCGCCTAGGTACGGAGCAGTACTTC
NA	NA	TRBV7-9	TRBJ1-2	CASSHLWGFPRGYTF	TGTGCCAGCAGCCACCTTTGGGGCTTCCCGCGGGGCTACACCTTC
NA	NA	TRBV2	TRBJ1-2	CASSVGQSYGYTF	TGTGCCAGCAGTGTAGGACAGAGCTATGGCTACACCTTC
NA	NA	TRBV1	TRBJ2-2	CTSSQGRNTGELFF	TGCACCAGCAGCCAGGGGAGAAACACCGGGGAGCTGTTTTTT
NA	TRBD2	TRBV28	TRBJ2-7	CASSLSGGGEQYF	TGTGCCAGCAGTTTGAGCGGGGGCGGCGAGCAGTACTTC
NA	NA	TRBV15	TRBJ2-3	CATSRAGTDTQYF	TGTGCCACCAGCAGAGCGGGTACAGATACGCAGTATTTT
NA	NA	TRBV11-2	TRBJ1-5	CASRQDRNQPQHF	TGTGCCAGCAGACAGGATCGCAATCAGCCCCAGCATTTT
NA	NA	TRBV18	TRBJ2-7	CASSPLRVAYEQYF	TGTGCCAGCTCACCACTCAGGGTCGCCTACGAGCAGTACTTC
NA	TRBD1	TRBV6-5	TRBJ1-4	CATPRQGLGDEKLFF	TGTGCCACCCCAAGACAGGGCTTAGGAGATGAAAAACTGTTTTTT
NA	TRBD1	TRBV7-2	TRBJ1-2	CASSLVPTGTGDGYTF	TGTGCCAGCAGCTTAGTCCCCACCGGGACAGGGGATGGCTACACCTTC
NA	TRBD1	TRBV9	TRBJ1-4	CASSVELQGAGKLFF	TGTGCCAGCAGCGTAGAATTACAGGGGGCGGGAAAACTGTTTTTT
NA	NA	TRBV19	TRBJ1-2	CASSIGRASYGYTF	TGTGCCAGTAGTATTGGCAGGGCAAGCTATGGCTACACCTTC
few	NA	TRBV28	TRBJ1-4	CASRPTGLGEKLFF	TGTGCCAGCAGACCTACAGGGCTGGGTGAAAAACTGTTTTTT
NA	NA	TRBV7-2	TRBJ1-6	CASSLGVWDSPLHF	TGTGCCAGCAGCTTGGGAGTCTGGGATTCACCCCTCCACTTT
once	NA	TRBV3-1/TRBV3-2	TRBJ1-1	CASSLGQKNTEAFF	TGTGCCAGCAGCCTAGGACAGAAAAACACTGAAGCTTTCTTT
NA	NA	TRBV6-5	TRBJ2-7	CASSYSRAGLSYEQYF	TGTGCCAGCAGTTACTCGCGTGCGGGGTTGTCGTACGAGCAGTACTTC
NA	TRBD1	TRBV7-6	TRBJ2-3	CASSLVTGQGTDTQYF	TGTGCCAGCAGCTTAGTGACGGGACAGGGCACAGATACGCAGTATTTT
NA	TRBD1	TRBV18	TRBJ2-7	CASSPIRDRDHEQYF	TGTGCCAGCTCTCCAATCCGGGACAGGGACCACGAGCAGTACTTC
NA	NA	TRBV10-2	TRBJ1-5	CASTRDYDNQPQHF	TGCGCCAGCACCAGGGATTATGACAATCAGCCCCAGCATTTT
NA	NA	TRBV20-1	TRBJ1-1	CSAYSLEAFF	TGCAGTGCTTACAGCCTTGAAGCTTTCTTT
NA	TRBD2	TRBV25-1	TRBJ2-5	CASSEHGRVETQYF	TGTGCCAGCAGTGAACATGGGAGGGTGGAGACCCAGTACTTC
NA	NA	TRBV4-3	TRBJ1-2	CASSHGLSGRDGYTF	TGCGCCAGCAGCCATGGATTATCGGGCAGGGATGGCTACACCTTC
NA	TRBD2	TRBV7-2	TRBJ2-7	CASSRDLAGGNEQYF	TGTGCCAGCAGCCGCGACCTAGCGGGAGGAAACGAGCAGTACTTC
NA	TRBD1	TRBV7-8	TRBJ1-2	CASSWTGVSSVDGYTF	TGTGCCAGCAGCTGGACAGGGGTCTCAAGCGTCGATGGCTACACCTTC
NA	TRBD1	TRBV3-1/TRBV3-2	TRBJ2-2	CASSQPTGIHGELFF	TGTGCCAGCAGCCAGCCGACAGGGATCCACGGGGAGCTGTTTTTT
NA	NA	TRBV19	TRBJ1-1	CASLTTETGTEAFF	TGTGCCAGTTTAACTACGGAGACTGGCACTGAAGCTTTCTTT
few	TRBD1	TRBV19	TRBJ1-1	CASTSRGMNTEAFF	TGTGCCAGTACTTCCAGGGGGATGAACACTGAAGCTTTCTTT
once	TRBD1	TRBV6-1	TRBJ1-2	CASSEPWTGGSYTF	TGTGCCAGCAGTGAACCCTGGACAGGGGGAAGCTACACCTTC
NA	NA	TRBV6-1	TRBJ2-1	CASSEIYNEQFF	TGTGCCAGCAGTGAAATATACAATGAGCAGTTCTTC
NA	NA	TRBV10-3	TRBJ1-3	CAISERGLSGNTIYF	TGTGCCATCAGTGAGAGGGGCCTCTCTGGAAACACCATATATTTT
once	TRBD1	TRBV2	TRBJ2-7	CASSETPGQTIF	TGTGCCAGCAGTGAAACCCCGGGACAGACAATCTTC
NA	NA	TRBV5-1	TRBJ2-1	CASTRELGSYNEQFF	TGCGCCAGCACGAGAGAACTAGGCTCCTACAATGAGCAGTTCTTC
NA	NA	TRBV30	TRBJ1-6	CAWSAEGGSPLHF	TGTGCCTGGAGCGCAGAAGGGGGTTCACCCCTCCACTTT
few	NA	TRBV4-3	TRBJ1-5	CASSQDLTVNQPQHF	TGCGCCAGCAGCCAAGATCTGACAGTCAATCAGCCCCAGCATTTT
NA	TRBD1	TRBV6-2/TRBV6-3	TRBJ1-2	CASSYSTRGHGYTF	TGTGCCAGCAGTTACTCGACCAGGGGGCACGGCTACACCTTC
NA	NA	TRBV9	TRBJ2-1	CASSVVAGAYYNEQFF	TGTGCCAGCAGCGTAGTGGCGGGGGCGTACTACAATGAGCAGTTCTTC
NA	NA	TRBV19	TRBJ2-5	CASMGWGVPETQYF	TGTGCCAGTATGGGATGGGGGGTCCCCGAGACCCAGTACTTC
NA	TRBD1	TRBV5-1	TRBJ2-7	CASSSLDRDHEQYF	TGCGCCAGCAGCTCACTAGACAGGGACCACGAGCAGTACTTC
NA	NA	TRBV5-1	TRBJ2-3	CASSGPPGTDTQYF	TGCGCCAGCAGCGGTCCCCCAGGCACAGATACGCAGTATTTT
NA	TRBD1	TRBV11-3	TRBJ2-7	CASSGDRGPYEQYF	TGTGCCAGCAGCGGAGACAGGGGGCCATACGAGCAGTACTTC
once	TRBD2	TRBV5-4	TRBJ2-6	CASSRGGAGANVLTF	TGTGCCAGCAGCCGGGGGGGTGCCGGGGCCAACGTCCTGACTTTC
NA	NA	TRBV5-1	TRBJ2-7	CASSFEGAYEQYF	TGCGCCAGCAGCTTTGAGGGGGCCTACGAGCAGTACTTC
NA	TRBD1	TRBV7-9	TRBJ1-3	CASSFLGQTGNTIYF	TGTGCCAGCAGCTTCCTGGGACAGACAGGAAACACCATATATTTT
once	NA	TRBV27	TRBJ1-1	CASSFSGDGTEAFF	TGTGCCAGCAGTTTCTCCGGAGATGGTACTGAAGCTTTCTTT
NA	NA	TRBV7-2	TRBJ1-3	CASSLQGSDGNTIYF	TGTGCCAGCAGCTTACAGGGGAGCGACGGAAACACCATATATTTT
NA	NA	TRBV6-2/TRBV6-3	TRBJ1-5	CASSRGGAAGSNQPQHF	TGTGCCAGCAGTCGCGGCGGGGCGGCTGGTAGCAATCAGCCCCAGCATTTT
NA	NA	TRBV27	TRBJ2-1	CASTGITLNRENEQFF	TGTGCCAGCACGGGCATTACCTTAAACAGGGAGAATGAGCAGTTCTTC